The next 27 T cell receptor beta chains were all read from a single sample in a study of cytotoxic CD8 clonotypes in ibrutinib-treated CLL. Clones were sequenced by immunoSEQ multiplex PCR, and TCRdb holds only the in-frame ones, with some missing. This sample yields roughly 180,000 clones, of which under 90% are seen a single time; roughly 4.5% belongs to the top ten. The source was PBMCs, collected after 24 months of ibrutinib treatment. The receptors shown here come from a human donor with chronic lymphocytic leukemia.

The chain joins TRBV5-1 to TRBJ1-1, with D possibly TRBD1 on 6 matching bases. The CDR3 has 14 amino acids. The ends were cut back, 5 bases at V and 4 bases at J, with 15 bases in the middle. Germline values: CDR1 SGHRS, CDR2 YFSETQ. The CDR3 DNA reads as TGCGCCAGCAGTTACAGGGCTGGGGCCACTGAAGCTTTCTTT. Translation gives CASSYRAGATEAFF.

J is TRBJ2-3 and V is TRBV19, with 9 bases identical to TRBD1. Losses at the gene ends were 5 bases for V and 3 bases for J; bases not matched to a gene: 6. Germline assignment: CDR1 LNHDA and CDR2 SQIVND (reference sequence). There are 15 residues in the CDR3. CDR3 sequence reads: CASSPGTGTTDTQYF. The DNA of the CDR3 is TGTGCCAGTAGTCCCGGGACAGGGACGACAGATACGCAGTATTTT.

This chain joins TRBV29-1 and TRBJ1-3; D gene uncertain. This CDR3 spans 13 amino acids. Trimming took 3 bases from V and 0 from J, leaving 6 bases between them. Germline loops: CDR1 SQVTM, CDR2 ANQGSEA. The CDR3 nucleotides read TGCAGCGTTGACAGCAACTCTGGAAACACCATATATTTT. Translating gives CSVDSNSGNTIYF.

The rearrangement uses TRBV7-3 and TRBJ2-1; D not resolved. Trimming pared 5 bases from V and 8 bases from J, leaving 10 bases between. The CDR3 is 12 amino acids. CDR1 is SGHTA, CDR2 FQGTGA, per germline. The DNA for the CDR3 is TGTGCCAGCAGCCCCAACCGCTATGAGCAGTTCTTC. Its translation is CASSPNRYEQFF.

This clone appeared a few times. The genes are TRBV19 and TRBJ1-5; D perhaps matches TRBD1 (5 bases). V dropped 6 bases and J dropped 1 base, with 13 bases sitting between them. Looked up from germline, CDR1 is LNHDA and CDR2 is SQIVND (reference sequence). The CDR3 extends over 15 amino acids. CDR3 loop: CASSLMGGSNQPQHF. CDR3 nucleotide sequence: TGTGCCAGTAGCCTCATGGGGGGAAGCAATCAGCCCCAGCATTTT.

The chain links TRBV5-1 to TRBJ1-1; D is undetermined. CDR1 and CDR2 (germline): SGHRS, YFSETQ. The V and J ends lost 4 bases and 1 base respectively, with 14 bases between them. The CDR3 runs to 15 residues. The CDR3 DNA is TGCGCCAGCAGCCCGAACGCGGGCTCGAACACTGAAGCTTTCTTT. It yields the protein CASSPNAGSNTEAFF.

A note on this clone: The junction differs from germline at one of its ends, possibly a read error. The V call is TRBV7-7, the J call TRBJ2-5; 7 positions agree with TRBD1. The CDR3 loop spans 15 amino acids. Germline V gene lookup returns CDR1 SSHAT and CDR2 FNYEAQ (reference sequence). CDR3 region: CASSSTGNRIVTQYF. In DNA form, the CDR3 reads TGTGCTAGCAGCTCGACAGGGAACCGAATCGTGACCCAGTACTTC.

The CDR3 region has the DNA TGTGCCAGCAGTCCGCCGACTAGCGGGAGTGATACGCAGTATTTT. Amino acids: CASSPPTSGSDTQYF. The chain couples TRBV28 to TRBJ2-3; 12 bases fit TRBD2. This CDR3 has 15 residues. J gave up 6 bases and V 5 bases, and 6 bases lay outside the gene matches. Germline loops: CDR1 MDHEN, CDR2 SYDVKM.

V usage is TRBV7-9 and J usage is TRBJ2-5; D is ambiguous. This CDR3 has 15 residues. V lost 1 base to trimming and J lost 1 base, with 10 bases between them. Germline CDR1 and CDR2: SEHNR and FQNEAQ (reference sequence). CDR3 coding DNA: TGTGCCAGCAGCTTAGGCGGAATCTTCCAAGAGACCCAGTACTTC. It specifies CASSLGGIFQETQYF.

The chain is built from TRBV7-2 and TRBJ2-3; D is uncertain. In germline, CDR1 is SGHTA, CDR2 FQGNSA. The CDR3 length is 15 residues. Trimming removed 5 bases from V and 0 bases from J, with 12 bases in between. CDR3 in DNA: TGTGCCAGCAGCCCTACCGTCTGGAGCACAGATACGCAGTATTTT. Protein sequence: CASSPTVWSTDTQYF.

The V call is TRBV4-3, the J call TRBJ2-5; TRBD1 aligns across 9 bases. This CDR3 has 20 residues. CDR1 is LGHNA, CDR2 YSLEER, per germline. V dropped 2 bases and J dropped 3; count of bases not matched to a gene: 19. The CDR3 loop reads CASSQTPGTGFRPKEETQYF. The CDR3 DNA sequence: TGCGCCAGCAGCCAAACTCCCGGGACAGGGTTTCGCCCTAAAGAAGAGACCCAGTACTTC.

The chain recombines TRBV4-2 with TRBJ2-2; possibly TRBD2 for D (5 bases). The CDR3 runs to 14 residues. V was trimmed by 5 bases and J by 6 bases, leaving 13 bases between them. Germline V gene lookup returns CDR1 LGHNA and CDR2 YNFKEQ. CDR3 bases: TGTGCCAGCAGCGTTCACGGACTCTCCGGGGAGCTGTTTTTT. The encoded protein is CASSVHGLSGELFF.

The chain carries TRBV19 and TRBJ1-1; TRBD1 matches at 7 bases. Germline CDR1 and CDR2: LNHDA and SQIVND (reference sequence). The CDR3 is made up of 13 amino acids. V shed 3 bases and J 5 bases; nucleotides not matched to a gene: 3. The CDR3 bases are TGTGCCAGTAGTATGGGGACAGCGACTGAAGCTTTCTTT. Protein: CASSMGTATEAFF.

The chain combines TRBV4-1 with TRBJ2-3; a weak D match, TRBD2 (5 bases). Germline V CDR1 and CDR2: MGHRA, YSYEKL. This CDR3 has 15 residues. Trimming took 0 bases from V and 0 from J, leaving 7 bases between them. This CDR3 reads CASSQDRTSTDTQYF. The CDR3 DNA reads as TGCGCCAGCAGCCAAGACAGGACTAGCACAGATACGCAGTATTTT.

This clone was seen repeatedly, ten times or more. The CDR3 DNA is TGCAGCGTCGTTACAGGGGAAGGCAGCTATGGCTACACCTTC. It specifies CSVVTGEGSYGYTF. The V and J genes are TRBV29-1 and TRBJ1-2; 7 bases map to TRBD1. J lost 4 bases, V lost 6 bases, and 11 bases had no gene match. CDR3 size: 14 residues. Germline values: CDR1 SQVTM, CDR2 ANQGSEA.

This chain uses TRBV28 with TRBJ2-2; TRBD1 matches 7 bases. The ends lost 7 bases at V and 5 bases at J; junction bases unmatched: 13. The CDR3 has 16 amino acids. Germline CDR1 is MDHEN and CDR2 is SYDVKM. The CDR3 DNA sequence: TGTGCCAGCAACCGACAGGGAGTGAAGAAAACCGGGGAGCTGTTTTTT. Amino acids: CASNRQGVKKTGELFF.

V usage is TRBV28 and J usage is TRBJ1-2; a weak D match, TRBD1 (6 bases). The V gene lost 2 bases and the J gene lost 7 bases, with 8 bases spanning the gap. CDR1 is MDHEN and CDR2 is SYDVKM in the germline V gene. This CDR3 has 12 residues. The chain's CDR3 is CASSLRGFGYTF. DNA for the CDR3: TGTGCCAGCAGTTTAAGGGGGTTTGGCTACACCTTC.

The CDR3, as DNA: TGTGCCAGCAGCCAAAGGGGTGGAGCGGGGCCTAGCACAGATACGCAGTATTTT. This translates into CASSQRGGAGPSTDTQYF. V is TRBV7-8 and J is TRBJ2-3; 7 bases agree with TRBD2. The CDR3 is 18 amino acids. Germline CDR1 SGHVS, CDR2 FQNEAQ. Losses at the gene ends were 5 bases for V and 0 bases for J; bases not matched to a gene: 14.

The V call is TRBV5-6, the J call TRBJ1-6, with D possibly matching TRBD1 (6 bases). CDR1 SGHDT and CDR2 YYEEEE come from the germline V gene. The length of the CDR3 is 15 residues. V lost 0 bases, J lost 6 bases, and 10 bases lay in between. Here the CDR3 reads CASSLGTAGNSPLHF. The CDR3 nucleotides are TGTGCCAGCAGCTTGGGGACAGCCGGTAATTCACCCCTCCACTTT.

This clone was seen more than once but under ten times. The CDR3 bases are TGTGCCAGCAGTGCAGTCCTACCCCCCTACGAGCAGTACTTC. It is translated as CASSAVLPPYEQYF. The chain employs TRBV25-1 and TRBJ2-7; unclear D gene. CDR3 length: 14 residues. Between the trimmed V and J ends, which lost 4 bases and 2 bases, there was a span of 12 bases. Germline loops: CDR1 MGHDK, CDR2 SYGVNS.

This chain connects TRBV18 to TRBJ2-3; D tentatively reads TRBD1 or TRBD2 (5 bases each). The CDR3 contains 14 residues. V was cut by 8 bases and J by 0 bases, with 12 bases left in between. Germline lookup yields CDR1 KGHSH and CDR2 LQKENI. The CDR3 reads CASTGTGSTDTQYF. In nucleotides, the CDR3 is TGTGCCAGCACTGGGACGGGAAGCACAGATACGCAGTATTTT.

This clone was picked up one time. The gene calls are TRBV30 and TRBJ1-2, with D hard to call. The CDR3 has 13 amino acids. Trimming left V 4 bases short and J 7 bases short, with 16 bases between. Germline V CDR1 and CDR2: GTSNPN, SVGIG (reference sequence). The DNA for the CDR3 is TGTGCCTGGACTCGTGCGGGTGGTCCTGGCTACACCTTC. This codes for CAWTRAGGPGYTF.

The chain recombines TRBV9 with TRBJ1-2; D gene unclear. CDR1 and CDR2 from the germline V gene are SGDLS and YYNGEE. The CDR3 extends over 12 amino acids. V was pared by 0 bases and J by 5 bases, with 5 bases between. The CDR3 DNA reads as TGTGCCAGCAGCGTAGGCAGTTATGGCTACACCTTC. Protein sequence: CASSVGSYGYTF.

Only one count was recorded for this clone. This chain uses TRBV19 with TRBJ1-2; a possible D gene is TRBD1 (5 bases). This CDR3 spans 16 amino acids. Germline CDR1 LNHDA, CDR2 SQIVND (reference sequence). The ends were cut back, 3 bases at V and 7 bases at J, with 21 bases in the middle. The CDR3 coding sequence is TGTGCCAGTAGTATCAAATTGTCGGGGCTTGGACCTGGCTACACCTTC. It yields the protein CASSIKLSGLGPGYTF.

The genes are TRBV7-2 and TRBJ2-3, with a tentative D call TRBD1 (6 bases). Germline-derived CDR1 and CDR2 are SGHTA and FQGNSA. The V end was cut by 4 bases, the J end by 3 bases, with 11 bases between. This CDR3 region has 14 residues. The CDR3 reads CASSSFGQTDTQYF. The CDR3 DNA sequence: TGTGCCAGCAGCTCGTTCGGACAGACAGATACGCAGTATTTT.

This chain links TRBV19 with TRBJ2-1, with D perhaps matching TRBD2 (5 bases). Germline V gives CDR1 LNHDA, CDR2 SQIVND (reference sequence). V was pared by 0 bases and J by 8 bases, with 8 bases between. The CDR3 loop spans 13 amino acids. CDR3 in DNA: TGTGCCAGTAGTATAGACGGCGGGCATGAGCAGTTCTTC. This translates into CASSIDGGHEQFF.

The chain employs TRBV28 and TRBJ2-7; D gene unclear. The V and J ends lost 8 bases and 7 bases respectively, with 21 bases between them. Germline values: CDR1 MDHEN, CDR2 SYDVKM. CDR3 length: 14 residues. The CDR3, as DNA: TGTGCCAGCGGGAAGGTTGTAGGACGGCCTGAGCAGTACTTC. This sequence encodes CASGKVVGRPEQYF.